These T cell receptor beta chains were read from a single sample in a study of T-cell memory formation after mild COVID-19. TCRdb re-derived calls from the 5' RACE reads in MiXCR, one entry per CDR3 protein. The data hold fewer than 550,000 distinct CDR3 sequences, with about 19% observed a single time. The material sequenced was PBMCs or a T cell subset sorted from them (not recorded which). The origin of the receptors is an adult woman who had mild COVID-19 (a few samples of this study predate the infection). Cell type and time point are not known. The CDR3 runs from the conserved cysteine through the conserved F or W. The D gene is left open where the match is weak. Some rows have no size entry. The others give once, few or many, or a class for an expanded clone.

d_call,clone_size,v_call,j_call,cdr3_aa,cdr3_nt
NA,NA,TRBV21-1,TRBJ2-1,CASSKECRTTNEQFF,TGTGCCAGCAGCAAAGAATGTAGGACTACCAATGAGCAGTTCTTC
NA,few,TRBV7-9,TRBJ2-7,CASSLAPPYEQYF,TGTGCCAGCAGCTTAGCCCCCCCCTACGAGCAGTACTTC
NA,NA,TRBV21-1,TRBJ2-3,CASIFYRDTQYF,TGTGCCAGCATCTTCTACCGAGATACGCAGTATTTT
TRBD1,few,TRBV20-1,TRBJ2-7,CSASGDREFERSYYEQYF,TGCAGTGCTAGCGGGGACAGGGAATTCGAGCGATCCTATTACGAGCAGTACTTC
TRBD1,NA,TRBV20-1,TRBJ2-3,CSARDFGTGTDTQYF,TGCAGTGCTAGAGATTTCGGGACAGGGACAGATACGCAGTATTTT
NA,many,TRBV7-2,TRBJ2-7,CASSLVSLYEQYF,TGTGCCAGCAGCTTAGTCTCGCTTTACGAGCAGTACTTC
NA,few,TRBV5-1,TRBJ2-7,CASSFRSGYEQYF,TGCGCCAGCAGCTTTCGTTCTGGCTACGAGCAGTACTTC
NA,few,TRBV2,TRBJ2-2,CASTRRGANTGELFF,TGTGCCAGCACCCGTCGTGGGGCGAACACCGGGGAGCTGTTTTTT
NA,NA,TRBV7-9,TRBJ1-1,CASSLPDYTEAFF,TGTGCCAGCAGCCTCCCCGATTACACTGAAGCTTTCTTT
TRBD2,NA,TRBV2,TRBJ2-2,CAGGLAGTTGELFF,TGTGCCGGGGGACTAGCGGGAACCACCGGGGAGCTGTTTTTT
NA,few,TRBV6-5,TRBJ2-7,CASRRGLNSYEQYF,TGTGCCAGCAGAAGGGGACTCAACTCCTACGAGCAGTACTTC
TRBD2,few,TRBV20-1,TRBJ2-3,CSAAGGPSGSSDTQYF,TGCAGTGCTGCGGGGGGTCCTAGCGGGAGTTCAGATACGCAGTATTTT
NA,NA,TRBV7-2,TRBJ2-3,CASSPRGAALPTDTQYF,TGTGCCAGCAGCCCTCGGGGCGCTGCGTTGCCCACAGATACGCAGTATTTT
TRBD2,NA,TRBV4-2,TRBJ2-1,CASSQPLAGDTYNEQFF,TGTGCCAGCAGCCAACCCCTAGCGGGGGACACCTACAATGAGCAGTTCTTC
TRBD2,NA,TRBV24-1,TRBJ2-3,CATSDLGTSGGNTDTQYF,TGTGCCACCAGTGATTTGGGGACTAGCGGAGGGAACACAGATACGCAGTATTTT
TRBD1,NA,TRBV19,TRBJ2-7,CASRPPGTGNYEQYF,TGTGCCAGTAGACCCCCGGGGACAGGGAACTACGAGCAGTACTTC
NA,NA,TRBV25-1,TRBJ2-7,CASTPNGFEQYF,TGTGCCAGCACTCCCAACGGGTTCGAGCAGTACTTC
TRBD2,NA,TRBV5-5,TRBJ2-7,CASCSGDYEQYF,TGTGCCAGCTGTAGCGGGGACTACGAGCAGTACTTC
TRBD1,many,TRBV12-3/TRBV12-4,TRBJ1-2,CASSFAGGAGYTF,TGTGCCAGCAGTTTCGCAGGGGGAGCTGGCTACACCTTC
NA,NA,TRBV2,TRBJ1-5,CASSEPDGQPQHF,TGTGCCAGCAGTGAACCCGATGGTCAGCCCCAGCATTTT
NA,NA,TRBV19,TRBJ2-7,CASSISDGSYEQYF,TGTGCCAGTAGTATTTCGGACGGATCCTACGAGCAGTACTTC
TRBD2,NA,TRBV12-3/TRBV12-4,TRBJ2-5,CASTLSAGLGTQYF,TGTGCCAGCACCCTTTCAGCGGGGTTAGGGACCCAGTACTTC
NA,few,TRBV4-1,TRBJ1-2,CASSQGRWGAGGYGYTF,TGCGCCAGCAGCCAAGGTCGTTGGGGCGCGGGGGGCTATGGCTACACCTTC
NA,medium-sized,TRBV6-1,TRBJ2-7,CASSEAPPPLGYEQYF,TGTGCCAGCAGTGAAGCTCCCCCGCCTCTCGGTTACGAGCAGTACTTC
TRBD1,few,TRBV28,TRBJ2-7,CATSLTGDPYEQYF,TGTGCCACCTCCCTAACAGGGGATCCCTACGAGCAGTACTTC
NA,many,TRBV6-1,TRBJ2-7,CASSEGPYEQYF,TGTGCCAGCAGTGAAGGCCCCTACGAGCAGTACTTC
NA,NA,TRBV20-1,TRBJ2-3,CSARTGRTDFFTDTQYF,TGCAGTGCTAGGACGGGGAGGACCGACTTTTTCACAGATACGCAGTATTTT
NA,few,TRBV7-2,TRBJ1-2,CASSLGAYGYTF,TGTGCCAGCAGCTTAGGAGCCTATGGCTACACCTTC
NA,few,TRBV12-3/TRBV12-4,TRBJ2-6,CASTKGPGSAGANVLTF,TGTGCCAGCACCAAAGGCCCTGGATCAGCTGGGGCCAACGTCCTGACTTTC
NA,few,TRBV27,TRBJ2-5,CASSLVPFFGGQETQYF,TGTGCCAGCAGTTTGGTCCCATTTTTTGGCGGTCAAGAGACCCAGTACTTC
TRBD2,NA,TRBV24-1,TRBJ2-2,CATRTSGNTGELFF,TGTGCCACCAGGACTAGCGGGAACACCGGGGAGCTGTTTTTT
NA,few,TRBV7-9,TRBJ1-2,CASSVDDYGYTF,TGTGCCAGCAGCGTAGATGACTATGGCTACACCTTC
TRBD2,NA,TRBV4-3,TRBJ2-7,CASSQDALAAAEQYF,TGCGCCAGCAGCCAAGATGCGCTAGCGGCGGCCGAGCAGTACTTC
NA,NA,TRBV9,TRBJ2-2,CASSDHRAPFVSGELFF,TGTGCCAGCAGCGACCACCGGGCCCCATTTGTGTCCGGGGAGCTGTTTTTT
TRBD1,few,TRBV20-1,TRBJ1-5,CSASRGQGNQPQHF,TGCAGTGCTTCTAGGGGACAGGGCAATCAGCCCCAGCATTTT
TRBD2,few,TRBV12-3/TRBV12-4,TRBJ2-1,CASSPSLAGGPGEQFF,TGTGCCAGCAGTCCGTCCTTAGCGGGAGGGCCTGGAGAGCAGTTCTTC
NA,NA,TRBV6-5,TRBJ2-2,CASSWVPRTGELFF,TGTGCCAGCAGTTGGGTTCCTCGGACCGGGGAGCTGTTTTTT
NA,few,TRBV5-5,TRBJ1-1,CASSLEGDIGGYFSEAFF,TGTGCCAGCAGCTTGGAAGGGGACATCGGAGGTTATTTTTCTGAAGCTTTCTTT
NA,NA,TRBV2,TRBJ2-7,CASSPGPPDGYEQYF,TGTGCCAGCAGCCCCGGACCTCCTGACGGATACGAGCAGTACTTC
TRBD2,few,TRBV14,TRBJ2-1,CASSRPRGVSSYNEQFF,TGTGCCAGCAGCCGACCCCGGGGGGTAAGCTCCTACAATGAGCAGTTCTTC
NA,few,TRBV7-2,TRBJ2-2,CASSLNGATGELFF,TGTGCCAGCAGCTTAAACGGGGCCACCGGGGAGCTGTTTTTT
NA,NA,TRBV12-3/TRBV12-4,TRBJ1-6,CASSFGSTGPYNSPLHF,TGTGCCAGCAGTTTTGGATCAACGGGGCCTTATAATTCACCCCTCCACTTT
NA,NA,TRBV7-6,TRBJ2-1,CASSARLLSYNEQFF,TGTGCCAGCAGCGCAAGACTACTTTCCTACAATGAGCAGTTCTTC
NA,few,TRBV11-2,TRBJ1-4,CASSTGLGEKLFF,TGTGCCAGCAGCACGGGGCTGGGGGAAAAACTGTTTTTT
TRBD2,NA,TRBV30,TRBJ2-3,CAWRELAGEEYF,TGTGCCTGGAGAGAACTAGCGGGAGAGGAGTATTTT
TRBD2,few,TRBV20-1,TRBJ2-2,CSALGVLAAGELFF,TGCAGTGCTCTCGGGGTACTAGCGGCCGGGGAGCTGTTTTTT
TRBD1,NA,TRBV12-3/TRBV12-4,TRBJ2-5,CASFHRGRETQYF,TGTGCCAGCTTCCACAGGGGGCGAGAGACCCAGTACTTC
NA,many,TRBV7-6,TRBJ2-7,CASSLAGEIYEQYF,TGTGCCAGCAGCTTAGCGGGAGAAATCTACGAGCAGTACTTC
NA,few,TRBV3-1,TRBJ1-2,CASSYLDLGYTF,TGTGCCAGCAGCTACCTTGATCTGGGCTACACCTTC
TRBD2,few,TRBV5-1,TRBJ2-7,CASKVGEGGYEQYF,TGCGCCAGCAAGGTAGGGGAGGGAGGCTACGAGCAGTACTTC
NA,few,TRBV18,TRBJ1-4,CASSPLRSDEKLFF,TGTGCCAGCTCACCCCTCCGATCCGATGAAAAACTGTTTTTT
NA,NA,TRBV12-5,TRBJ2-1,CASGPLTDLNEQFF,TGTGCTAGTGGTCCCTTGACAGATCTCAATGAGCAGTTCTTC
NA,few,TRBV6-2/TRBV6-3,TRBJ1-1,CASSTTGANTEAFF,TGTGCCAGCAGCACGACAGGAGCGAACACTGAAGCTTTCTTT
NA,many,TRBV12-3/TRBV12-4,TRBJ2-7,CASTPFEIGEQYF,TGTGCCAGCACCCCTTTCGAGATAGGCGAGCAGTACTTC
TRBD1,NA,TRBV7-2,TRBJ1-5,CASSARDRGQPQHF,TGTGCCAGCAGCGCCCGGGACAGGGGCCAGCCCCAGCATTTT